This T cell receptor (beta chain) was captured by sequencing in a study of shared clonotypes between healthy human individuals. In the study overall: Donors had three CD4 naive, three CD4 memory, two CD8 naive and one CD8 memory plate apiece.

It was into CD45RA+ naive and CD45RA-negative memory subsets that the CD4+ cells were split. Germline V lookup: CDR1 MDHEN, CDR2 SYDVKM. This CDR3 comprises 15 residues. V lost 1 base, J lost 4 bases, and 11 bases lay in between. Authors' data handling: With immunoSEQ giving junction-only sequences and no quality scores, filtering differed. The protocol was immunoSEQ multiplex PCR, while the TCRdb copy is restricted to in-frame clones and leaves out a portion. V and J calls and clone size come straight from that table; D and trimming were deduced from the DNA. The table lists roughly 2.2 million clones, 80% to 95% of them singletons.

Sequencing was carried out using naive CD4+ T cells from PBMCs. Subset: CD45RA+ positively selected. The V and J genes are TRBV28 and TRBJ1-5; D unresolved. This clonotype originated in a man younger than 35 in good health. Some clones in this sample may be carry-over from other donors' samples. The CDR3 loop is CASSLSVHPNQPQHF. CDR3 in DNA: TGTGCCAGCAGTTTATCGGTTCACCCAAATCAGCCCCAGCATTTT.